The entry that follows covers one T cell receptor beta chain sequence. Its specificity is not known. An end of the junction does not agree with germline; a read error may underlie this. The record originates from a study of T cells in Graves' hyperthyroidism and ophthalmopathy. There were TCR beta CDR3 regions amplified from RNA transcripts. Primed by the HTBI set, a first-round RT-PCR was run on the TCR CDR3. TCRdb called the multiplex PCR reads again in MiXCR, with one record for every CDR3 protein. Of 490,000 or so distinct CDR3 sequences listed, approximately 20% are singletons. Orbital computed tomography, thyroid ultrasound, serum thyroxine and TRAb, and clinical symptoms together informed the diagnoses. Study results and limitations: Blood also held most thyroid clonotypes expanded beyond 0.001. In the analysis, a 13 V-J model separated ophthalmopathy from stable hyperthyroidism.

The CDR3 runs 15 residues. Germline-derived CDR1 and CDR2 are LGHDT and YNNKEL (reference sequence). V and J are TRBV3-1 and TRBJ2-2; perhaps TRBD2 as D (5 bases). This sequence was found in a man aged 35-49 years with Graves' ophthalmopathy. The source material was blood. This CDR3 is CASSQRSTRTGELFF. The CDR3 DNA sequence: TGCGCCAGCAGCCAAAGGTCCACTAGGACCGGGGAGCTGTTTTTT. The full variable domain, its missing parts supplied by reference TRBV3-1 and TRBJ2-2, is DTAVSQTPKYLVTQMGNDKSIKCEQNLGHDTMYWYKQDSKKFLKIMFSYNNKELIINETVPNRFSPKSPDKAHLNLHINSLELGDSAVYFCASSQRSTRTGELFFGEGSRLTVL.